This T cell receptor (beta chain) was sequenced during a study of early T cells in non-severe SARS-CoV-2 infection. Study in general: Chains stayed unpaired after sequencing of bulk RNA from unsorted whole blood.

The CDR3 contains 13 residues. Trimming took 3 bases from V and 10 from J, leaving 10 bases between them. Germline V gene data show CDR1 as SGHAT and CDR2 as FQNNGV. TCRdb re-derived calls from the 5' RACE reads in MiXCR, one entry per CDR3 protein. Here the sample spans approximately 45,000 distinct CDR3 sequences, approximately 11% being singletons. The clonotype comes from an adult who was a healthcare worker with PCR-confirmed SARS-CoV-2 infection or an uninfected control (not recorded which). This chain links TRBV11-2 with TRBJ1-6; no firm D call. Sequenced material: whole blood. The CDR3: CASSFRPGSPLHF. The CDR3, as DNA: TGTGCCAGCAGCTTTCGACCGGGCTCACCCCTCCACTTT.